One and the same sample provided the 5 T cell receptor beta chains below, sequenced in a study of OX40 agonist ivuxolimab in advanced cancers. Here immunoSEQ multiplex PCR was the method, and the copy in TCRdb shows in-frame clones only, minus some. The sample lists about 64,000 clones, around 80% occurring once. The starting material was CD4+ or CD8+ T cells sorted from blood, obtained in a trial of the OX40 agonist ivuxolimab. These receptors all come from an adult with an advanced solid tumor such as melanoma, head and neck, liver or kidney cancer.

The rearrangement joins TRBV15 to TRBJ2-5; TRBD2 aligns across 13 bases. Trimming removed 4 bases from V and 5 bases from J; junction bases left unmatched: 16. CDR3 length: 19 amino acids. Germline-derived CDR1 and CDR2 are LNHNV and YYDKDF (reference sequence). The CDR3 DNA reads as TGTGCCACCAGCAACCAGGGCGCACTAGCGGGAGGGCCGAGGGAGACCCAGTACTTC. Translation: CATSNQGALAGGPRETQYF. Full variable domain (outside the CDR3, taken from reference TRBV15 and TRBJ2-5): DAMVIQNPRYQVTQFGKPVTLSCSQTLNHNVMYWYQQKSSQAPKLLFHYYDKDFNNEADTPDNFQSRRPNTSFCFLDIRSPGLGDTAMYLCATSNQGALAGGPRETQYFGPGTRLLVL.

This clone was seen a single time. This sequence joins TRBV7-2 and TRBJ2-7; D is ambiguous. Germline CDR1 is SGHTA and CDR2 is FQGNSA. The CDR3 has 14 amino acids. V lost 0 bases and J 4 bases, leaving 10 bases between the germline ends. The CDR3 DNA reads TGTGCCAGCAGCTTAGCCTCGGGCAGGTACGAGCAGTACTTC. Its translation: CASSLASGRYEQYF. Supplemented by reference TRBV7-2 and TRBJ2-7, the full variable domain reads GAGVSQSPSNKVTEKGKDVELRCDPISGHTALYWYRQSLGQGLEFLIYFQGNSAPDKSGLPSDRFSAERTGGSVSTLTIQRTQQEDSAVYLCASSLASGRYEQYFGPGTRLTVT.

The chain couples TRBV10-3 to TRBJ2-5, with 10 bases lining up with TRBD1. The CDR3 loop spans 13 amino acids. Trimming took 4 bases from V and 7 from J; bases not matched to a gene: 3. CDR1 is ENHRY, CDR2 SYGVKD, per germline. The CDR3 loop is CAISGQGAGTQYF. Here the CDR3 DNA reads TGTGCCATCAGTGGACAGGGGGCCGGGACCCAGTACTTC.

The J gene is TRBJ2-1, the V gene TRBV11-2; possibly TRBD2 for D (5 bases). CDR1 and CDR2 (germline): SGHAT, FQNNGV. The CDR3 has 16 amino acids. The ends were cut back, 6 bases at V and 2 bases at J, with 17 bases in the middle. CDR3 sequence (DNA): TGTGCCAGCAGGGGCCAATTTTGGGGAGCCTACAATGAGCAGTTCTTC. Protein sequence: CASRGQFWGAYNEQFF.

The chain carries TRBV6-5 and TRBJ1-3; D is unresolved. The CDR3 is 14 residues long. Germline values: CDR1 MNHEY, CDR2 SVGAGI. Trimming left V 7 bases short and J 0 bases short, with 10 bases between. The DNA of the CDR3 is TGTGCCAGCAAATCGACACTCTCTGGAAACACCATATATTTT. Protein product: CASKSTLSGNTIYF.